The 22 T cell receptor beta chains below all came from one sample that was sequenced in a study of follicular helper T cells after annual influenza vaccination. Time point defined: 2014-2015 season, pre-vaccination. Method: immunoSEQ multiplex PCR; TCRdb's copy keeps in-frame clones and lacks some. This sample yields 26,000 or so clones, of which approximately 80% are seen a single time; approximately 1.3% belongs to the top ten. Sample: CXCR5+ CD38- circulating T follicular helper cells from blood, taken on the day of influenza vaccination. The subset denotes: circulating Tfh, non-naive CD4+CXCR5+PD-1+ (ICOS+CD38+ or ICOS-CD38-). These receptors came from an adult who received the influenza vaccine.

Remarks on this clone: A junction end diverges from the germline sequence, so it may reflect a read error. The J gene is TRBJ2-1, the V gene TRBV7-7; 8 bases fit TRBD2. The germline V gene encodes CDR1 SSHAT and CDR2 FNYEAQ (reference sequence). The CDR3 is 14 residues long. The DNA for the CDR3 is TGTGCTAGCAGCTTATCCGGGGGGGACAATGAGCAGTTCTTC. Its translation is CASSLSGGDNEQFF.

This clone showed up just a few times. The CDR3 protein is CASSSGEGPNYSNQPQHF. The CDR3 region has the DNA TGCGCCAGCAGTTCGGGGGAGGGGCCCAATTATAGCAATCAGCCCCAGCATTTT. The rearrangement uses TRBV5-1 and TRBJ1-5; perhaps TRBD1 as D (5 bases). CDR1 and CDR2 (germline): SGHRS, YFSETQ. Trimming took off 5 bases at V and 0 bases at J, with 21 bases between the two ends. The CDR3 is 18 amino acids.

The V call is TRBV7-6, the J call TRBJ2-2; D might be TRBD1 (6 bases). Germline V lookup: CDR1 SGHVS, CDR2 FNYEAQ. The V and J ends lost 2 bases and 7 bases respectively, with 8 bases between them. The CDR3 length is 13 residues. For the CDR3, the DNA is TGTGCCAGCAGCTTAAAGGGGGACGGGGAGCTGTTTTTT. Translated: CASSLKGDGELFF.

This clone was seen a single time. This chain uses TRBV27 with TRBJ2-7; D may be TRBD2 (6 bases). Germline V gene lookup returns CDR1 MNHEY and CDR2 SMNVEV (reference sequence). This CDR3 region has 16 residues. The V end lost 5 bases, the J end lost 2 bases, and 19 bases lay between the germline ends. CDR3 sequence (DNA): TGTGCCAGCAGTGCACTCCTCGGGACTGCTACCTACGAGCAGTACTTC. This codes for CASSALLGTATYEQYF.

The chain links TRBV18 to TRBJ2-5; 8 bases are shared with TRBD2. The tail of the sequence fits TRBJ2-7 better, so the J call may be wrong. The length of the CDR3 is 15 residues. Germline V lookup: CDR1 KGHSH, CDR2 LQKENI. This CDR3 reads CASSESGTSLYEQYF. The CDR3 DNA reads TGTGCCAGCTCCGAAAGTGGGACTAGTCTATACGAGCAGTACTTC.

The chain recombines TRBV6-6 with TRBJ1-2; D call uncertain. Between the trimmed V and J ends, which lost 2 bases and 2 bases, there was a span of 6 bases. The CDR3 contains 13 residues. CDR1 and CDR2 (germline): MNHNY, SVGAGI (reference sequence). The CDR3 sequence is CASSYNRNYGYTF. DNA of the CDR3: TGTGCCAGCAGTTACAACAGAAACTATGGCTACACCTTC.

The chain links TRBV7-3 to TRBJ2-3, with 9 bases matching TRBD2. Unmatched junction bases numbered 6, after V lost 4 bases and J lost 4 bases. The length of the CDR3 is 15 residues. Germline V gene data show CDR1 as SGHTA and CDR2 as FQGTGA. In DNA, the CDR3 is TGTGCCAGCAGCTCATTGGCGGGGGGGGCAGATACGCAGTATTTT. Its protein is CASSSLAGGADTQYF.

The V call is TRBV10-3, the J call TRBJ1-4, with 9 nucleotides matching TRBD1. The CDR3 is 15 residues long. Per the germline V gene, CDR1 is ENHRY and CDR2 is SYGVKD. V trimming: 3 bases; J trimming: 5 bases; junction bases outside the gene matches: 4. CDR3 sequence reads: CAISDPGTGNEKLFF. Written as DNA, the CDR3 is TGTGCCATCAGTGACCCCGGGACAGGGAATGAAAAACTGTTTTTT.

The genes are TRBV28 and TRBJ1-2; 9 nucleotides align to TRBD1. J lost 4 bases, V lost 6 bases, and 6 bases had no gene match. This CDR3 has 14 amino acids. From germline, CDR1 is MDHEN and CDR2 SYDVKM. Here the CDR3 DNA reads TGTGCCAGCAGAACCGGGACAGGGATCTATGGCTACACCTTC. It translates to CASRTGTGIYGYTF.

The chain couples TRBV4-2 to TRBJ1-1; D is ambiguous. The CDR3 loop spans 15 amino acids. With 3 bases removed from V and 1 base from J, the gap between germline ends came to 12 bases. Germline values: CDR1 LGHNA, CDR2 YNFKEQ. CDR3 sequence: CASSQSLRANTEAFF. DNA for the CDR3: TGTGCCAGCAGCCAGTCTCTGAGGGCGAACACTGAAGCTTTCTTT.

This clone was recorded once. The CDR3 bases are TGCGCCAGCAGTCCAAAGACAGGTAACCGGAACGTGGACGAGCAGTACTTC. This gives the protein CASSPKTGNRNVDEQYF. J is TRBJ2-5 and V is TRBV23-1; D might be TRBD1 (6 bases). The J call is uncertain, as TRBJ2-7 better fits the DNA end. TRBV23-1 counts as an open reading frame of uncertain function. This CDR3 has 17 amino acids.

The chain joins TRBV30 to TRBJ2-7; 7 bases agree with TRBD1. CDR3 size: 14 residues. Germline V CDR1 and CDR2: GTSNPN, SVGIG (reference sequence). With V trimmed by 7 bases and J by 3 bases, 12 bases remained unmatched. The CDR3 region is CASMTIGTDYEQYF. CDR3 DNA: TGTGCCTCTATGACAATCGGGACAGACTACGAGCAGTACTTC.

The chain couples TRBV5-4 to TRBJ1-5, with D possibly matching TRBD1 (5 bases). Germline CDR1 reads SGHNT; CDR2 reads YYREEE (reference sequence). This CDR3 is built from 13 residues. Trimming stripped 2 bases from V and 6 bases from J, with 9 bases between. CDR3 coding DNA: TGTGCCAGCAGCTTAGGGGTTGGTCAGCCCCAGCATTTT. Amino acids: CASSLGVGQPQHF.

The chain combines TRBV2 with TRBJ1-5; no reliable D call. The V gene lost 1 base and the J gene lost 4 bases, with 5 bases spanning the gap. CDR3 size: 13 residues. CDR1 and CDR2 from the germline V gene are SNHLY and FYNNEI. This chain's CDR3 is CASSEERNQPQHF. For the CDR3, the DNA is TGTGCCAGCAGTGAAGAGAGAAATCAGCCCCAGCATTTT.

Of note for this clone: Relative to the germline gene, one junction end is altered; a read error may explain this. The rearrangement joins TRBV15 to TRBJ2-3, with 11 bases fitting TRBD1. The CDR3 is made up of 19 amino acids. Germline values: CDR1 LNHNV, CDR2 YYDKDF (reference sequence). CDR3 in DNA: TGTGCCACCGGCAGAGAGGAAGTATGGGACAGGGGGGAAGGGGATACGCAGTATTTT. It yields the protein CATGREEVWDRGEGDTQYF. Looking up the rest from reference TRBV15 and TRBJ2-3 gives the full variable domain: DAMVIQNPRYQVTQFGKPVTLSCSQTLNHNVMYWYQQKSSQAPKLLFHYYDKDFNNEADTPDNFQSRRPNTSFCFLDIRSPGLGDTAMYLCATGREEVWDRGEGDTQYFGPGTRLTVL.

The V gene is TRBV19, the J gene TRBJ2-4; 16 bases are a match to TRBD2. With 7 bases clipped from V and 15 bases from J, the junction kept 9 bases outside the gene matches. Germline values: CDR1 LNHDA, CDR2 SQIVND (reference sequence). This CDR3 is built from 14 residues. The CDR3 sequence: CASKGTSGGALLYF. As DNA, the CDR3 is TGTGCCAGTAAAGGGACTAGCGGGGGGGCCTTGTTGTACTTC.

The chain uses TRBV27 and TRBJ2-7; 8 bases agree with TRBD1. J lost 3 bases, V lost 6 bases, and 10 bases had no gene match. In germline, CDR1 is MNHEY, CDR2 SMNVEV (reference sequence). The CDR3 spans 15 residues. CDR3 amino acids: CASSPNRGTYYEQYF. The CDR3 nucleotides read TGTGCCAGCAGCCCTAACAGGGGGACTTACTACGAGCAGTACTTC.

The rearrangement links TRBV6-6 to TRBJ1-2, with D tentatively TRBD1 (6 bases). The V and J ends lost 4 bases and 6 bases respectively, with 18 bases between them. Looked up from germline, CDR1 is MNHNY and CDR2 is SVGAGI (reference sequence). CDR3 size: 15 residues. This chain's CDR3 is CASSFGTSGRDGYTF. CDR3 nucleotide sequence: TGTGCCAGCAGTTTCGGGACAAGTGGTCGCGATGGCTACACCTTC.

The V and J genes are TRBV5-4 and TRBJ2-4, with 9 bases aligning to TRBD1. With 4 bases clipped from V and 3 bases from J, the junction kept 5 bases outside the gene matches. Germline loops: CDR1 SGHNT, CDR2 YYREEE (reference sequence). The CDR3 is 15 residues long. In DNA, the CDR3 is TGTGCCAGCAGCCGAACAGGGGGCGTCAAAAACATTCAGTACTTC. Amino acids: CASSRTGGVKNIQYF.

The CDR3 here is CASSPPRLAGELGELFF. The CDR3 DNA is TGTGCCAGCAGTCCCCCCCGACTAGCGGGGGAGCTCGGGGAGCTGTTTTTT. The V call is TRBV27, the J call TRBJ2-2, with TRBD2 matching 12 bases. V gave up 5 bases and J gave up 7 bases; unmatched junction bases: 11. Germline assignment: CDR1 MNHEY and CDR2 SMNVEV (reference sequence). This CDR3 spans 17 amino acids.

The chain carries TRBV27 and TRBJ2-7, with 7 nucleotides matching TRBD1. The CDR3 has 14 amino acids. Germline V gene data show CDR1 as MNHEY and CDR2 as SMNVEV (reference sequence). J was trimmed by 7 bases and V by 5 bases; bases with no gene match: 11. CDR3 region: CASSAMDRYGEQYF. The CDR3, as DNA: TGTGCCAGCAGTGCGATGGACAGGTACGGGGAGCAGTACTTC.

V and J are TRBV11-2 and TRBJ2-3; a weak D match, TRBD2 (5 bases). Germline V gene data show CDR1 as SGHAT and CDR2 as FQNNGV. The CDR3 is 16 amino acids. V was cut by 0 bases and J by 3 bases, with 13 bases left in between. The CDR3 spells CASSLDGIAATDTQYF. CDR3 sequence (DNA): TGTGCCAGCAGCTTAGACGGGATTGCTGCAACAGATACGCAGTATTTT.